This is a list of T cell receptor beta chains from one sample in a study of shared clonotypes between healthy human individuals. Assay: immunoSEQ multiplex PCR; the TCRdb copy retains only in-frame clones and omits some. Of about 2 million clones listed, just under 95% were seen once; the top ten hold around 1.1%. The sequenced sample was naive CD8+ T cells sorted from blood. These receptors originate from a man aged 18 to 30 in good health. Each CDR3 is given with its conserved first and last residue. D genes are given only for firm matches. Rows give clone size only sometimes, using once, few, many, or a class for an expanded clone.

TRBV9	TRBD1	-	TRBJ2-7	TGTGCCAGCAGCGTAGAAGGGGGCGGAGGCGAGCAGTACTTC	CASSVEGGGGEQYF
TRBV5-6	-	-	TRBJ2-7	TGTGCCAGCAGCTCACAGGGTGGCTACGAGCAGTACTTC	CASSSQGGYEQYF
TRBV6-5	-	-	TRBJ2-1	TGTGCCAGCAGTCCTATGGGGCCCAATGAGCAGTTCTTC	CASSPMGPNEQFF
TRBV7-6	-	-	TRBJ1-3	TGTGCCAGCAGCTTAGCCATGGCAGGCCCTAGAAACACCATATATTTT	CASSLAMAGPRNTIYF
TRBV29-1	-	few	TRBJ1-1	TGCAGCCCTTACTCTGGGACGGAAGCTTTCTTT	CSPYSGTEAFF
TRBV4-1	TRBD2	-	TRBJ2-5	TGCGCCAGCAGCTATGGACTAGCGGTCAAAGAGACCCAGTACTTC	CASSYGLAVKETQYF
TRBV4-3	-	-	TRBJ2-1	TGCGCCAGCAGCCAAGATGGGACTGGGGGTCCCAGTATTGAGCAGTTCTTC	CASSQDGTGGPSIEQFF
TRBV9	-	-	TRBJ2-1	TGTGCCAGCAGCGTAGAGAAGGTACCCTCCTACAATGAGCAGTTCTTC	CASSVEKVPSYNEQFF
TRBV28	TRBD1	-	TRBJ1-2	TGTGCCAGCAGTTTCCGAGCGACAGGGGGCTATGGCTACACCTTC	CASSFRATGGYGYTF
TRBV5-1	-	-	TRBJ2-1	TGCGCCAGCAGCTTGACAGGATACAATGAGCAGTTCTTC	CASSLTGYNEQFF
TRBV4-1	TRBD1	-	TRBJ2-7	TGCGCCAGCAGACCCGGACAGGAGAGCTCCTACGAGCAGTACTTC	CASRPGQESSYEQYF